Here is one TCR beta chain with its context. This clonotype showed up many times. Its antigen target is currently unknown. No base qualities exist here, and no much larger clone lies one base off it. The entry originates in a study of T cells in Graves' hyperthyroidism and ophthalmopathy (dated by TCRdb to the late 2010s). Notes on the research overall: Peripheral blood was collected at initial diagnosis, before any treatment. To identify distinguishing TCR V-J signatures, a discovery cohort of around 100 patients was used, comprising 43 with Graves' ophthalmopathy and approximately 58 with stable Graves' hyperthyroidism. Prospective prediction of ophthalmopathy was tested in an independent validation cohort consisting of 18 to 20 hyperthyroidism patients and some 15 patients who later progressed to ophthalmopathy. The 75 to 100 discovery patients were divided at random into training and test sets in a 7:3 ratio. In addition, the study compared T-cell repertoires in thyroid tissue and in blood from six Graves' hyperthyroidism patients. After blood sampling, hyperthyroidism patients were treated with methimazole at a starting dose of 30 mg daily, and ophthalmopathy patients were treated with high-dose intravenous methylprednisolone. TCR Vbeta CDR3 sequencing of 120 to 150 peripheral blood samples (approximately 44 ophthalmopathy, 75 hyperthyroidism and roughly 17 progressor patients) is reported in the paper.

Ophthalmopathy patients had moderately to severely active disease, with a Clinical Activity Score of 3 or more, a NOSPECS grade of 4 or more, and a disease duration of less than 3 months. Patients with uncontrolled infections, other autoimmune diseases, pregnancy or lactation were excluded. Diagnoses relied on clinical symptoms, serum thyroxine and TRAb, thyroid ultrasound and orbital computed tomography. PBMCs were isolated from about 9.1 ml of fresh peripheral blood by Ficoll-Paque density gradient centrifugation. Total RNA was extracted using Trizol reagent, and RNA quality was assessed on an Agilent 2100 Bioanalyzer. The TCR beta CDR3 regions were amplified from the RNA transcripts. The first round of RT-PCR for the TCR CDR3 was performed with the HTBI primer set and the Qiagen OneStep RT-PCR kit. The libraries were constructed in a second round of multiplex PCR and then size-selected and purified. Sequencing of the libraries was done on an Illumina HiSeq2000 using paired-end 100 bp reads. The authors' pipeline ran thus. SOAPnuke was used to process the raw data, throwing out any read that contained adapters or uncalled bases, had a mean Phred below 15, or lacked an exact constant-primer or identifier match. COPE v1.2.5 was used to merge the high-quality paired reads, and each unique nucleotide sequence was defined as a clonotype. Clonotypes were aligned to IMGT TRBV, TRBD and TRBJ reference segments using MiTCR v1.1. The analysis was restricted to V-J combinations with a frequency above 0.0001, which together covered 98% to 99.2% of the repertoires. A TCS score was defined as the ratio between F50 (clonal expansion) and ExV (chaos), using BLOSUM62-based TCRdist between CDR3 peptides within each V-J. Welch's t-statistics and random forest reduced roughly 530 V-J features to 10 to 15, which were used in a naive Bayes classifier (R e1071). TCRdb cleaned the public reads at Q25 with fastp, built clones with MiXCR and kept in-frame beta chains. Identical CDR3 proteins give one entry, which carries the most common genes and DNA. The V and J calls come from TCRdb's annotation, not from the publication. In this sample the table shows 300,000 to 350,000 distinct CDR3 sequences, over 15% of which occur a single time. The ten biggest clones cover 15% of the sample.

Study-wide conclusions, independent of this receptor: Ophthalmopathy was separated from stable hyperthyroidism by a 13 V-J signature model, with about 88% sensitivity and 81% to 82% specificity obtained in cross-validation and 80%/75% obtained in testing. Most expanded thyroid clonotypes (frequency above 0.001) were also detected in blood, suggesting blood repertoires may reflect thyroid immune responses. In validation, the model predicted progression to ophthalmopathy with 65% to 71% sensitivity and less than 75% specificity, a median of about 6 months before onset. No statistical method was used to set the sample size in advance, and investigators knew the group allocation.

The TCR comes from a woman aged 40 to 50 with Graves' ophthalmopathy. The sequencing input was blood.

The CDR3 is CASSYYGTSSYEQYF. The nucleotides are TGTGCCAGCAGTTACTACGGGACATCCTCCTACGAGCAGTACTTC. Recombination linked TRBV6-6 to TRBJ2-7; the best D guess is TRBD1, with 6 bases matching. The V and J ends are trimmed by 1 base and 0 bases, leaving 10 bases between them. For CDR1 and CDR2, the germline V gene (reference sequence) lists MNHNY and SVGAGI. The CDR3 runs 15 residues from the cysteine to the phenylalanine. Left in the record is the CDR3 DNA by itself, 45 bases read in frame from the first base.